A single sample gave rise to the 30 T cell receptor beta chains below, sequenced in a study of T cell repertoires in cytomegalovirus infection. In TCRdb, the reads were re-called with MiXCR into one record per CDR3 protein. The data show under 300,000 distinct CDR3 sequences, about a sixth seen once. Sequencing used CD8+ T cells from PBMCs. These receptors all stem from a human donor in good health (CMV status not recorded). Some clones in this sample may be carry-over from other donors' samples.

This clonotype was recorded at least ten times. The chain joins TRBV28 to TRBJ2-7; D remains unclear. Trimming took 5 bases from V and 2 from J, leaving 13 bases between them. The CDR3 sequence is 14 residues long. CDR1 and CDR2 from the germline V gene are MDHEN and SYDVKM. CDR3 region: CASSPVDSAYEQYF. The CDR3 coding sequence is TGTGCCAGCAGTCCGGTAGATTCCGCCTACGAGCAGTACTTC.

This sequence joins TRBV7-9 and TRBJ2-7, with 12 bases aligning to TRBD1. V lost 4 bases to trimming and J lost 4 bases; unmatched junction nucleotides: 11. CDR1 and CDR2 from the germline V gene are SEHNR and FQNEAQ (reference sequence). This CDR3 spans 17 amino acids. The CDR3 DNA reads TGTGCCAGCAGCTCCGGGACAGGGGGCCCTGAGGGATACGAGCAGTACTTC. This gives the protein CASSSGTGGPEGYEQYF. The full variable domain, with the rest looked up from reference TRBV7-9 and TRBJ2-7, is DTGVSQNPRHKITKRGQNVTFRCDPISEHNRLYWYRQTLGQGPEFLTYFQNEAQLEKSRLLSDRFSAERPKGSFSTLEIQRTEQGDSAMYLCASSSGTGGPEGYEQYFGPGTRLTVT.

This clonotype was counted many times. The DNA of the CDR3 is TGTGCCAGCAGATTACAGGACGTCTATAATTCACCCCTCCACTTT. This translates into CASRLQDVYNSPLHF. The V gene is TRBV6-6, the J gene TRBJ1-6, with D possibly being TRBD1 (5 bases). Trimming removed 6 bases at V and 3 bases at J, with 12 bases between. The germline gives CDR1 MNHNY, CDR2 SVGAGI (reference sequence). The length of the CDR3 is 15 residues.

This chain connects TRBV4-2 to TRBJ2-1; 8 bases line up with TRBD2. V lost 4 bases and J lost 6; bases outside the gene matches: 11. Germline CDR1 and CDR2: LGHNA and YNFKEQ. The CDR3 sequence is 16 residues long. DNA for the CDR3: TGTGCCAGCAGCCCCCGGACCGGGGGGGCTAGCAATGAGCAGTTCTTC. Translated, it gives CASSPRTGGASNEQFF.

This clonotype was detected many times. In DNA form, the CDR3 reads TGTGCCAGCAGCCCCGGGTGGGGGGGGGCCTCCTACGAGCAGTACTTC. Its translation: CASSPGWGGASYEQYF. V and J are TRBV7-2 and TRBJ2-7, with a possible D match to TRBD2 (7 bases). The CDR3 is 16 residues long. The V end lost 5 bases, the J end lost 0 bases, and 17 bases lay between the germline ends. CDR1 SGHTA and CDR2 FQGNSA come from the germline V gene.

This clonotype turned up a few times. The genes are TRBV10-3 and TRBJ2-6; D tentatively reads TRBD1 or TRBD2 (5 bases each). The CDR3 sequence is 19 residues long. Germline V gene sequence: CDR1 ENHRY, CDR2 SYGVKD. V gave up 6 bases and J gave up 0 bases, with 21 bases separating them. The CDR3 region has the DNA TGTGCCATCAGCACGGACCAGCAGGGAGCTTCCTCTGGGGCCAACGTCCTGACTTTC. This codes for CAISTDQQGASSGANVLTF.

Only one count was recorded for this clonotype. The rearrangement links TRBV20-1 to TRBJ2-1; TRBD2 agrees at 9 bases. CDR3 length: 16 residues. Germline V lookup: CDR1 DFQATT, CDR2 SNEGSKA (reference sequence). The CDR3 loop reads CSPHQEQTSGLSEQFF. In DNA, the CDR3 is TGCAGCCCCCATCAAGAACAGACTAGCGGTTTGAGTGAGCAGTTCTTC.

This clonotype has at least ten counts. This chain links TRBV7-2 with TRBJ2-3, with no clear D. Germline V lookup: CDR1 SGHTA, CDR2 FQGNSA. Trimming shortened V by 2 bases and J by 0 bases, and 18 bases separated the two germline ends. The CDR3 runs 18 residues. This chain's CDR3 is CASSLPIQDGGSTDTQYF. In DNA, the CDR3 is TGTGCCAGCAGCTTACCCATCCAGGACGGTGGGAGCACAGATACGCAGTATTTT.

This clonotype showed up many times. The chain couples TRBV4-1 to TRBJ1-1; D is possibly TRBD1 (5 bases). From germline, CDR1 is MGHRA and CDR2 YSYEKL. The CDR3 extends over 16 amino acids. Trimming shortened V by 1 base and J by 4 bases, and 16 bases separated the two germline ends. The CDR3 is CASSQGAGLYGTEAFF. The CDR3 DNA follows: TGCGCCAGCAGCCAAGGTGCAGGGCTGTATGGCACTGAAGCTTTCTTT.

In regard to this clonotype: Given a much more abundant clone one base away, this may be a read error. This chain links TRBV29-1 with TRBJ1-2; D perhaps matches TRBD1 (6 bases). The CDR3 contains 14 residues. The germline V gene has CDR1 SQVTM and CDR2 ANQGSEA. The CDR3 spells CSVQGGSENYSYTF. As DNA, the CDR3 is TGCAGCGTTCAAGGGGGTTCGGAAAACTATAGCTACACCTTC. Together with reference TRBV29-1 and TRBJ1-2, the CDR3 gives the full variable domain: SAVISQKPSRDICQRGTSLTIQCQVDSQVTMMFWYRQQPGQSLTLIATANQGSEATYESGFVIDKFPISRPNLTFSTLTVSNMSPEDSSIYLCSVQGGSENYSYTFGSGTRLTVV.

CDR3 bases: TGTGCCAGCAGCATCGGAGTCGTTGAGCAGTTCTTC. The encoded protein is CASSIGVVEQFF. The rearrangement uses TRBV5-6 and TRBJ2-1; no clear D gene. CDR1 and CDR2 (germline): SGHDT, YYEEEE. Deletions cut 4 bases from V and 9 bases from J, with 11 bases between. The CDR3 has 12 residues. Full variable domain (outside the CDR3, taken from reference TRBV5-6 and TRBJ2-1): DAGVTQSPTHLIKTRGQQVTLRCSPKSGHDTVSWYQQALGQGPQFIFQYYEEEERQRGNFPDRFSGHQFPNYSSELNVNALLLGDSALYLCASSIGVVEQFFGPGTRLTVL.

At least ten counts were recorded for this clonotype. The chain couples TRBV7-6 to TRBJ2-7; a weak D match, TRBD2 (5 bases). The CDR3 runs 14 residues. Trimming took 5 bases from V and 1 from J, leaving 12 bases between them. Germline V gives CDR1 SGHVS, CDR2 FNYEAQ. CDR3 bases: TGTGCCAGCAGCCCGGGGATGGGATCCTACGAGCAGTACTTC. Translated: CASSPGMGSYEQYF.

This clonotype was observed a few times. The chain joins TRBV6-5 to TRBJ1-2; no clear D gene. Germline values: CDR1 MNHEY, CDR2 SVGAGI. Trimming took off 8 bases at V and 4 bases at J, with 17 bases between the two ends. CDR3 size: 14 residues. The CDR3 nucleotides are TGTGCCAGCTCGAGCCAGTTGGAGGTCTATGGCTACACCTTC. Encoded protein: CASSSQLEVYGYTF.

This clonotype was picked up a small number of times. This chain connects TRBV5-6 to TRBJ1-3, with D unresolved. Trimming took 0 bases from V and 0 from J, leaving 10 bases between them. CDR1 is SGHDT and CDR2 is YYEEEE in the germline V gene. The CDR3 loop spans 16 amino acids. The DNA for the CDR3 is TGTGCCAGCAGCTTGGCCTTGTCAAGCTCTGGAAACACCATATATTTT. Translated, it gives CASSLALSSSGNTIYF.

The sample holds many counts of this clonotype. V usage is TRBV7-6 and J usage is TRBJ2-7; D is possibly TRBD1 (7 bases). This CDR3 has 14 amino acids. Between the trimmed V and J ends, which lost 1 base and 6 bases, there was a span of 13 bases. CDR1 is SGHVS and CDR2 is FNYEAQ in the germline V gene. CDR3 nucleotides: TGTGCCAGCAGCTTAGGCAGGGGGGTCGGCGAGCAGTACTTC. Amino acids: CASSLGRGVGEQYF.

This sequence joins TRBV24-1 and TRBJ2-3; D not resolved. Trimming stripped 9 bases from V and 5 bases from J, with 5 bases between. Looked up from germline, CDR1 is KGHDR and CDR2 is SFDVKD. This CDR3 region has 10 residues. This CDR3 reads CATVGDTQYF. The CDR3 nucleotides read TGTGCCACCGTCGGAGATACGCAGTATTTT.

The chain joins TRBV19 to TRBJ1-5; D is unresolved. Trimming left V 1 base short and J 7 bases short, with 8 bases between. CDR1 is LNHDA, CDR2 SQIVND, per germline (reference sequence). The CDR3 spans 13 residues. CDR3 nucleotide sequence: TGTGCCAGTAGTATAGTAAAGGAACAGCCCCAGCATTTT. This codes for CASSIVKEQPQHF.

This clonotype was observed many times. The chain is built from TRBV12-3 or TRBV12-4 and TRBJ1-1, with D uncertain. V lost 3 bases and J lost 2, with 10 bases in between. The CDR3 totals 14 residues. The CDR3 DNA reads as TGTGCCAGCAGTTTTGAGGAGGTAAACACTGAAGCTTTCTTT. This encodes CASSFEEVNTEAFF.

The chain employs TRBV14 and TRBJ1-1, with 7 bases lining up with TRBD1. CDR1 and CDR2 (germline): SGHDN, FVKESK. The CDR3 is 14 residues long. The J segment lost 4 bases and the V segment lost 3 bases, leaving 5 bases of the junction unmatched. CDR3 nucleotide sequence: TGTGCCAGCAGCCAGGACAGGTCCCGCACTGAAGCTTTCTTT. It specifies CASSQDRSRTEAFF.

This clonotype was seen repeatedly, ten times or more. The chain recombines TRBV7-9 with TRBJ2-7; D might be TRBD2 (6 bases). Germline V lookup: CDR1 SEHNR, CDR2 FQNEAQ (reference sequence). The CDR3 spans 13 residues. V was trimmed by 3 bases and J by 2 bases, leaving 8 bases between them. The CDR3 reads CASSFGTPYEQYF. The CDR3 DNA follows: TGTGCCAGCAGCTTCGGGACTCCCTACGAGCAGTACTTC.

The chain joins TRBV4-2 to TRBJ1-2; 7 positions match TRBD1. The CDR3 is 15 residues long. The J segment lost 3 bases and the V segment lost 1 base, leaving 5 bases of the junction unmatched. In germline, CDR1 is LGHNA, CDR2 YNFKEQ. CDR3 sequence reads: CASSQVTQGDYGYTF. The CDR3 DNA is TGTGCCAGCAGCCAAGTTACTCAGGGGGACTATGGCTACACCTTC.

This clonotype was seen at least ten times. The rearrangement links TRBV15 to TRBJ1-4; no clear D. The CDR3 loop spans 16 amino acids. Germline V gene lookup returns CDR1 LNHNV and CDR2 YYDKDF (reference sequence). V dropped 3 bases and J dropped 0 bases, with 11 bases sitting between them. CDR3 amino acids: CATSRQYSATNEKLFF. Written as DNA, the CDR3 is TGTGCCACCAGCAGGCAATACAGTGCAACTAATGAAAAACTGTTTTTT.

The V call is TRBV9, the J call TRBJ2-2; D is unresolved. CDR1 and CDR2 (germline): SGDLS, YYNGEE. Trimming took 5 bases from V and 1 from J, leaving 9 bases between them. The CDR3 loop spans 14 amino acids. The CDR3 sequence is CASSVLGNTGELFF. The CDR3 nucleotides are TGTGCCAGCAGTGTCCTGGGGAACACCGGGGAGCTGTTTTTT.

This clonotype was seen ten or more times. The V call is TRBV12-3 or TRBV12-4, the J call TRBJ2-2, with D maybe TRBD2 (6 bases). This CDR3 region has 12 residues. Between the trimmed V and J ends, which lost 3 bases and 7 bases, there was a span of 6 bases. CDR3 sequence reads: CASSFSGGELFF. The CDR3 DNA sequence: TGTGCCAGCAGTTTTAGCGGCGGGGAGCTGTTTTTT.

V is TRBV14 and J is TRBJ2-3, with 8 bases identical to TRBD2. V shed 4 bases and J 7 bases; nucleotides not matched to a gene: 7. The CDR3 length is 14 residues. CDR1 is SGHDN, CDR2 FVKESK, per germline. CDR3 loop: CASSPTGGTHTQYF. CDR3 nucleotides: TGTGCCAGCAGCCCGACGGGAGGGACGCATACGCAGTATTTT.

This clonotype showed up just a few times. V is TRBV5-1 and J is TRBJ2-1, with D uncertain. Trimming cost V 0 bases and J 2 bases, with 9 bases left between them. The germline V gene has CDR1 SGHRS and CDR2 YFSETQ. This CDR3 has 15 residues. CDR3 amino acids: CASSLAAGPYNEQFF. Written as DNA, the CDR3 is TGCGCCAGCAGCTTGGCAGCAGGCCCCTACAATGAGCAGTTCTTC. Looking up the rest from reference TRBV5-1 and TRBJ2-1 gives the full variable domain: KAGVTQTPRYLIKTRGQQVTLSCSPISGHRSVSWYQQTPGQGLQFLFEYFSETQRNKGNFPGRFSGRQFSNSRSEMNVSTLELGDSALYLCASSLAAGPYNEQFFGPGTRLTVL.

At least ten counts were recorded for this clonotype. The chain is built from TRBV29-1 and TRBJ2-2; TRBD2 might be the D (5 bases). V shed 4 bases and J shed 2 bases, with 17 bases lying between them. The CDR3 length is 16 residues. CDR1 is SQVTM, CDR2 ANQGSEA, per germline. The CDR3 DNA follows: TGCAGCGTTGTCATCATTGGACGGGAAAACACCGGGGAGCTGTTTTTT. Protein: CSVVIIGRENTGELFF.

This clonotype occurred many times. This chain uses TRBV28 with TRBJ2-1; a possible D gene is TRBD1 (5 bases). CDR1 and CDR2 (germline): MDHEN, SYDVKM. Trimming removed 2 bases at V and 4 bases at J, with 6 bases between. CDR3 length equals 13 residues. The CDR3 DNA follows: TGTGCCAGCAGTTTAAAGGGGTACAATGAGCAGTTCTTC. Translated: CASSLKGYNEQFF.

The chain carries TRBV28 and TRBJ2-7, with a weak D call TRBD2 (5 bases). This CDR3 region has 14 residues. Germline V gives CDR1 MDHEN, CDR2 SYDVKM. The CDR3 DNA is TGTACCTCAACTACGGGGATAAGCTCCTACGAGCAGTACTTC. It codes for CTSTTGISSYEQYF. Variable domain in full (rest from reference TRBV28 and TRBJ2-7): DVKVTQSSRYLVKRTGEKVFLECVQDMDHENMFWYRQDPGLGLRLIYFSYDVKMKEKGDIPEGYSVSREKKERFSLILESASTNQTSMYLCTSTTGISSYEQYFGPGTRLTVT.

This clonotype was seen a few times. The chain recombines TRBV7-4 with TRBJ1-2, with D possibly being TRBD1 (5 bases). V lost 5 bases, J lost 7 bases, and 20 bases lay in between. CDR1 is SGHVT, CDR2 SQSDAQ, per germline. The CDR3 is 15 residues long. As DNA, the CDR3 is TGTGCCAGCAGCCCCGGGACGGTCCGGAGTTCTGGCTACACCTTC. This codes for CASSPGTVRSSGYTF.